The 2 T cell receptor beta chains below come from one sample, sequenced in a study of blood T cell repertoires in COVID-19 (TCRdb year 2020). Libraries came from the immunoSEQ multiplex PCR assay. In TCRdb, the immuneACCESS table is reduced to in-frame sequences with V and J assigned. These tables do not hold every clone; where another copy was compared, an unresolved V gene accounts for under half, and the others remain unexplained. This sample gives about 64,000 clones in total; 75% to 85% of them show up just once. The ten largest account for 5.6% of the sample. Material: peripheral blood. The receptors were gathered from a woman aged 60-75 years with acute or convalescent COVID-19.

The gene calls are TRBV10-3 and TRBJ1-6, with 9 bases lining up with TRBD1. Germline values: CDR1 ENHRY, CDR2 SYGVKD. The V gene end was trimmed by 2 bases and the J gene end by 5 bases; junction bases not matched to a gene: 10. The CDR3 is made up of 18 amino acids. CDR3 sequence: CAISETGQGLINNSPLHF. CDR3 bases: TGTGCCATCAGTGAGACGGGACAGGGCTTAATAAATAATTCACCCCTCCACTTT.

In DNA, the CDR3 is TGTGCCAGCAGCCAAATAGTAGATACGCAGTATTTT. Its translation is CASSQIVDTQYF. The V call is TRBV3-1 (or the pseudogene TRBV3-2), the J call TRBJ2-3, with D hard to call. The CDR3 loop spans 12 amino acids. Deletions cut 2 bases from V and 5 bases from J, with 5 bases between. Germline CDR1 LGHDT, CDR2 YNNKEL (reference sequence).